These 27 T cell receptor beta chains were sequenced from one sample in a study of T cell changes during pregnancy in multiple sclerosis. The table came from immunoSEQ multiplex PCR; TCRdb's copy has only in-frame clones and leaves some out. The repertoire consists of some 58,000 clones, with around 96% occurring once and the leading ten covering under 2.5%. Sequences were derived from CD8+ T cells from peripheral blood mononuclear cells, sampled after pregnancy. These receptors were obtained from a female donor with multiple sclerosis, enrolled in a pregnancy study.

The CDR3 nucleotides are TGTGCCAGCAGTCAACCGGGACTTCTGGCCTACGAGCAGTACTTC. Translation: CASSQPGLLAYEQYF. J is TRBJ2-7 and V is TRBV28, with D possibly matching TRBD2 (6 bases). Looked up from germline, CDR1 is MDHEN and CDR2 is SYDVKM. V was clipped by 5 bases and J by 2 bases, with 16 bases between them. This CDR3 is built from 15 residues. Looking up the rest from reference TRBV28 and TRBJ2-7 gives the full variable domain: DVKVTQSSRYLVKRTGEKVFLECVQDMDHENMFWYRQDPGLGLRLIYFSYDVKMKEKGDIPEGYSVSREKKERFSLILESASTNQTSMYLCASSQPGLLAYEQYFGPGTRLTVT.

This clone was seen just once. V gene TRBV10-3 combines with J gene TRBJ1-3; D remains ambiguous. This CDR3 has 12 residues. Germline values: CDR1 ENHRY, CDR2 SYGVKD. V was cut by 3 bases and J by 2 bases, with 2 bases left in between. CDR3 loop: CAISDTGNTIYF. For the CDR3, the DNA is TGTGCCATCAGTGATACTGGAAACACCATATATTTT.

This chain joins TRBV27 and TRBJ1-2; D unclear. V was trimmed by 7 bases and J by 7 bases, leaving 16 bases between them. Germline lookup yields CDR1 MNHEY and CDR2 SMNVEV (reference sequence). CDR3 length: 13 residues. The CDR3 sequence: CASKGSGWGGYTF. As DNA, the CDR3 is TGTGCCAGCAAAGGGTCGGGGTGGGGTGGCTACACCTTC.

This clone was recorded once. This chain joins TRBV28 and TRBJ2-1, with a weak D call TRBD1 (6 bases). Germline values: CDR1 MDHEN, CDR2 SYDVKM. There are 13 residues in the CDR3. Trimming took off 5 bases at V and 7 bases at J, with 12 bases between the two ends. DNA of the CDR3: TGTGCCAGCAGTCCACAGGGTTCGAATGAGCAGTTCTTC. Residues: CASSPQGSNEQFF.

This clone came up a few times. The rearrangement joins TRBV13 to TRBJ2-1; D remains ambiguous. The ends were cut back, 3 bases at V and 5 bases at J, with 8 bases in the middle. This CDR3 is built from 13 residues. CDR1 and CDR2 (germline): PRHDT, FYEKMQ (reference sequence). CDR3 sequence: CASSFTTNNEQFF. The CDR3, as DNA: TGTGCCAGCAGCTTTACGACAAACAATGAGCAGTTCTTC.

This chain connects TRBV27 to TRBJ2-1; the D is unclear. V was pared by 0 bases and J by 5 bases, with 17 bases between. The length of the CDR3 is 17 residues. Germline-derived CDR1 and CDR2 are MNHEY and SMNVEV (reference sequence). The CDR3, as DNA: TGTGCCAGCAGTTTATCAAGTCGGCTAGAGTTCCACAATGAGCAGTTCTTC. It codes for CASSLSSRLEFHNEQFF.

CDR3 DNA: TGTGCCAGCAGTTTAAGTAGCGGGAGAGAACATGAGCAGTTCTTC. This encodes CASSLSSGREHEQFF. The V gene is TRBV28, the J gene TRBJ2-1, with 9 bases aligning to TRBD2. With 2 bases clipped from V and 8 bases from J, the junction kept 7 bases outside the gene matches. Germline values: CDR1 MDHEN, CDR2 SYDVKM. The CDR3 length is 15 residues.

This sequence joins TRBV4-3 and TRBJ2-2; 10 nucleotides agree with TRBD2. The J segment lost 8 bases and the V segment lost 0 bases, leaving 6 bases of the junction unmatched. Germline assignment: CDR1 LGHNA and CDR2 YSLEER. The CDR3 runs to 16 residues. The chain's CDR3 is CASSQDLAGVWGELFF. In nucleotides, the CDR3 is TGCGCCAGCAGCCAAGATCTAGCGGGAGTATGGGGGGAGCTGTTTTTT.

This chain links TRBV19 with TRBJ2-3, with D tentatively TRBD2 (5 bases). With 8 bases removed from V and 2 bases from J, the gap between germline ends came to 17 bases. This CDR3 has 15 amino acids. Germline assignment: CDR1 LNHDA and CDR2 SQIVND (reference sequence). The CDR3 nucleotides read TGTGCCAGTCGGGGATGGACGGGTAACACAGATACGCAGTATTTT. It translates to CASRGWTGNTDTQYF.

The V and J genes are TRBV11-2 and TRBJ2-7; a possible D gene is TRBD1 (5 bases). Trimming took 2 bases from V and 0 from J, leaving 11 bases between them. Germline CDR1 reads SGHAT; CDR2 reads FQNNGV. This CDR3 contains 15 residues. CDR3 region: CASSLLTDFSYEQYF. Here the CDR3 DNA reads TGTGCCAGCAGCTTACTGACAGACTTCTCCTACGAGCAGTACTTC.

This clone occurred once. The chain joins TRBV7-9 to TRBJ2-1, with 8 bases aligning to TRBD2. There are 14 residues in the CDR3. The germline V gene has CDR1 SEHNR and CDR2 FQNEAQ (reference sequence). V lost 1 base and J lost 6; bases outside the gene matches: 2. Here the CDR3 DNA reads TGTGCCAGCAGCTTAGGCGGGAGGAGCAATGAGCAGTTCTTC. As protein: CASSLGGRSNEQFF.

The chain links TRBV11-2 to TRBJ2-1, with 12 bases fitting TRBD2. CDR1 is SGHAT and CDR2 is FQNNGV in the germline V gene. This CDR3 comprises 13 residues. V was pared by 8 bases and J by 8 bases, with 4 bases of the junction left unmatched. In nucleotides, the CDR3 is TGTGCCAGCCTTGCTAGCGGGAGGGATGAGCAGTTCTTC. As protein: CASLASGRDEQFF.

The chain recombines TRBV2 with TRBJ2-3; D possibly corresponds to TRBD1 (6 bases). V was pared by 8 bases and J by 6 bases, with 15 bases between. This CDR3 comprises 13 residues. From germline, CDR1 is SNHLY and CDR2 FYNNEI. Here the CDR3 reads CASYPLGADTQYF. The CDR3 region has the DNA TGTGCCAGCTACCCCCTGGGGGCGGATACGCAGTATTTT.

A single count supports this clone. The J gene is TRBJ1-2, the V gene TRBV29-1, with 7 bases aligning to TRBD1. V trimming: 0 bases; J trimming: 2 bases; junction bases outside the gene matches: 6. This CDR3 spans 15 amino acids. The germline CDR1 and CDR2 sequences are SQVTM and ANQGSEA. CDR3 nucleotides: TGCAGCGTTGAAGATCGTTCCAGGGGGAACTATGGCTACACCTTC. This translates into CSVEDRSRGNYGYTF.

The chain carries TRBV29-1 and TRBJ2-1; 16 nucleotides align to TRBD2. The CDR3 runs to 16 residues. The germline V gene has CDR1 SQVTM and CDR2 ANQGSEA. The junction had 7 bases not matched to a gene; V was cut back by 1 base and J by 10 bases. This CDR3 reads CSVEAGTSGRVSEQFF. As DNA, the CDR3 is TGCAGCGTTGAAGCTGGGACTAGCGGGAGGGTGTCCGAGCAGTTCTTC.

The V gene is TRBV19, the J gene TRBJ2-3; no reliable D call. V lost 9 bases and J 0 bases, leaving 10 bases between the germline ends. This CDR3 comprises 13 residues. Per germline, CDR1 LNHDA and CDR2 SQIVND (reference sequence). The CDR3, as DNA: TGTGCCAGCGCCATAGCTAGCACAGATACGCAGTATTTT. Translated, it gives CASAIASTDTQYF. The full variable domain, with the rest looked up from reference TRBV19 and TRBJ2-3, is DGGITQSPKYLFRKEGQNVTLSCEQNLNHDAMYWYRQDPGQGLRLIYYSQIVNDFQKGDIAEGYSVSREKKESFPLTVTSAQKNPTAFYLCASAIASTDTQYFGPGTRLTVL.

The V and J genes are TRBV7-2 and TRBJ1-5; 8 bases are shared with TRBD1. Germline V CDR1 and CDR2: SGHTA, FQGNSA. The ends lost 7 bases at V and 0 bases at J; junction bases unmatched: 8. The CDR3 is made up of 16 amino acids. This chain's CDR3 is CASKAAGGGSNQPQHF. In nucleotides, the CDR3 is TGTGCCAGCAAGGCCGCAGGGGGCGGTAGCAATCAGCCCCAGCATTTT.

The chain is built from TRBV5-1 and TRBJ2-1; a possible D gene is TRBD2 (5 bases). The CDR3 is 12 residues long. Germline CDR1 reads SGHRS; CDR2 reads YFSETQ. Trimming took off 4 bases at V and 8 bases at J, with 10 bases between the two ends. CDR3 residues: CASSHAGDEQFF. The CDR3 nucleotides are TGCGCCAGCAGCCACGCGGGCGATGAGCAGTTCTTC.

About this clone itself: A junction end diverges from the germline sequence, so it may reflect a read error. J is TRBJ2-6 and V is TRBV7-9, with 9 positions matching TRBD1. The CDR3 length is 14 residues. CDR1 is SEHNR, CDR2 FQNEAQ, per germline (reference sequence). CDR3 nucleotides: TGCCTGGGGACAGGGTCGGATGGGGCCAACGTCCTGACTTTC. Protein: CLGTGSDGANVLTF. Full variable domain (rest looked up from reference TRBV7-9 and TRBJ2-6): DTGVSQNPRHKITKRGQNVTFRCDPISEHNRLYWYRQTLGQGPEFLTYFQNEAQLEKSRLLSDRFSAERPKGSFSTLEIQRTEQGDSAMYLCLGTGSDGANVLTFGAGSRLTVL.

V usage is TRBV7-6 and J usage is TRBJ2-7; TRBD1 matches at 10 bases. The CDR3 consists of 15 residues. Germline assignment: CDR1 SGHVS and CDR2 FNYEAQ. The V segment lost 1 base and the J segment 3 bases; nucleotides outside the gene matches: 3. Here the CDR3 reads CASSLGTGGRYEQYF. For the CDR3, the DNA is TGTGCCAGCAGCTTAGGGACAGGGGGTCGCTACGAGCAGTACTTC.

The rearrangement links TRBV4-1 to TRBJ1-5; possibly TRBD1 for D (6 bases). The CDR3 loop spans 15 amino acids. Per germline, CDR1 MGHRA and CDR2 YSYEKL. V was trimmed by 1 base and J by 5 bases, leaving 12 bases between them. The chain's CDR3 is CASSQGTVTDQPQHF. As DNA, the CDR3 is TGCGCCAGCAGCCAAGGGACAGTGACGGATCAGCCCCAGCATTTT.

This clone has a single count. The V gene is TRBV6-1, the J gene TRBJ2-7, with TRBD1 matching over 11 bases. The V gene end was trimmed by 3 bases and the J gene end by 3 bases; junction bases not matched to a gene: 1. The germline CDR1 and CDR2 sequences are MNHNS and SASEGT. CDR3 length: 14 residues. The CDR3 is CASSEGQGVYEQYF. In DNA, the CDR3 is TGTGCCAGCAGTGAGGGACAGGGGGTCTACGAGCAGTACTTC.

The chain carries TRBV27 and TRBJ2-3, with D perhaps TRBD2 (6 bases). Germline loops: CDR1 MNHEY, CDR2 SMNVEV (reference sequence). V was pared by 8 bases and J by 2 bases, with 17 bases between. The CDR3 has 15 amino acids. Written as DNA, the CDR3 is TGTGCCAGCTCCCCTCGGGCGGGATCCACAGATACGCAGTATTTT. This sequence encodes CASSPRAGSTDTQYF.

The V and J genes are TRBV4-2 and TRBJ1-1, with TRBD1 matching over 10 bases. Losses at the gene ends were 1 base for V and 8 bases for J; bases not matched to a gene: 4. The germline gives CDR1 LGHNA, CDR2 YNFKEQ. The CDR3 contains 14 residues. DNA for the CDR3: TGTGCCAGCAGCCAAGTTGGGGACAGGGGAGAAGCTTTCTTT. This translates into CASSQVGDRGEAFF.

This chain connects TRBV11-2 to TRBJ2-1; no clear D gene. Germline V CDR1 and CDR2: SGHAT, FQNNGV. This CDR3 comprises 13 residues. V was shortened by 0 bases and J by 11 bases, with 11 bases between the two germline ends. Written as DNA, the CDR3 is TGTGCCAGCAGCTTAGATTGGGCAGGCCAGCAGTTCTTC. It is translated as CASSLDWAGQQFF.

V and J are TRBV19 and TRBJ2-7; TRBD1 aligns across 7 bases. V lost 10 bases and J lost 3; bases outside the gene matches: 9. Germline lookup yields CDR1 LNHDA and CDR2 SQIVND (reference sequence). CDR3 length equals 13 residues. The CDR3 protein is CATQPTGLYEQYF. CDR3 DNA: TGTGCCACCCAACCGACAGGGCTCTACGAGCAGTACTTC.

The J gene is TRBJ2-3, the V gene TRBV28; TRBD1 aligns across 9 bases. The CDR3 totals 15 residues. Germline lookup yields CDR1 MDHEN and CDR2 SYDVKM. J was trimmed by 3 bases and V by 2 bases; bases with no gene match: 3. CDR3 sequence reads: CASSLGQGRTDTQYF. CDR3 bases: TGTGCCAGCAGTTTAGGACAGGGGCGGACAGATACGCAGTATTTT.